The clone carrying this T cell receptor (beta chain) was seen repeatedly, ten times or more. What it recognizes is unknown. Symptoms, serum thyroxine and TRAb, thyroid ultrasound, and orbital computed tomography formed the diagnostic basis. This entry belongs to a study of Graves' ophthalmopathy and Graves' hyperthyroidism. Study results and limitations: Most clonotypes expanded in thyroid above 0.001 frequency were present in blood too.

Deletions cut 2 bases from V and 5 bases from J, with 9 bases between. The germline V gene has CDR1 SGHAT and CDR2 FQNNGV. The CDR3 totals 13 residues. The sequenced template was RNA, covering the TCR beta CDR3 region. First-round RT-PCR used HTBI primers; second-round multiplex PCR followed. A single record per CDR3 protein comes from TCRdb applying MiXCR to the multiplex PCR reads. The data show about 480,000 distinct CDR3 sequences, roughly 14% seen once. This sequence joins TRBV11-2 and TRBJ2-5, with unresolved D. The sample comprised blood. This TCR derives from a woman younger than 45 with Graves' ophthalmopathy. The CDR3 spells CASSLRTLETQYF. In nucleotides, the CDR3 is TGTGCCAGCAGCTTAAGAACCCTGGAGACCCAGTACTTC.